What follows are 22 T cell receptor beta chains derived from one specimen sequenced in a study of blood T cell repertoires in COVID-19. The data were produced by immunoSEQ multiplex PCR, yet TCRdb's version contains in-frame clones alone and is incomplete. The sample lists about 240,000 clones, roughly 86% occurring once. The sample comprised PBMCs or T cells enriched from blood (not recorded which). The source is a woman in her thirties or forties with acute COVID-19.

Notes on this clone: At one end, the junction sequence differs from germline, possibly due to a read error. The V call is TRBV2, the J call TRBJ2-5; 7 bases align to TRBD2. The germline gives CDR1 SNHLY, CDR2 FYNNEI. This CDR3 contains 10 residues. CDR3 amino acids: CASKASGLDF. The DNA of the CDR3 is TGTGCCAGCAAGGCTAGCGGCCTCGACTTC.

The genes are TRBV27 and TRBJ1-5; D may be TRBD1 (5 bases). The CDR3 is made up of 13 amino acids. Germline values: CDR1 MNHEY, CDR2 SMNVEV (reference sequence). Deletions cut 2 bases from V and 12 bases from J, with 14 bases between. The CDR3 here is CASSLGRGTHQHF. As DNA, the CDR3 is TGTGCCAGCAGTTTAGGGAGGGGAACCCACCAGCATTTT.

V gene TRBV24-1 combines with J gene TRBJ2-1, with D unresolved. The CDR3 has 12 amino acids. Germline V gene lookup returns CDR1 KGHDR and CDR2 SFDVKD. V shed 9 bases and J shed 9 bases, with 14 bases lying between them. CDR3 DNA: TGTGCCACCGGCCTAGAGGTCGGTGAGCAGTTCTTC. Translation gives CATGLEVGEQFF.

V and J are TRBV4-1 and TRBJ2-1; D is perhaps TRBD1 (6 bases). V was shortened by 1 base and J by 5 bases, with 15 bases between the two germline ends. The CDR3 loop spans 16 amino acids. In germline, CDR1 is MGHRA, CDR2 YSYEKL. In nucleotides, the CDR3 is TGCGCCAGCAGCCAAGGCCGGGGACAAGCTAACAATGAGCAGTTCTTC. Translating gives CASSQGRGQANNEQFF.

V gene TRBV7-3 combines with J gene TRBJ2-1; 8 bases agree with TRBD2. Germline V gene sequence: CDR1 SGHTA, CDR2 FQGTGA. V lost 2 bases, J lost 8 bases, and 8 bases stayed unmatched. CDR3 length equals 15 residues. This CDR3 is CASSLESGTRDEQFF. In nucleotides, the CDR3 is TGTGCCAGCAGCTTAGAATCAGGGACTAGGGATGAGCAGTTCTTC.

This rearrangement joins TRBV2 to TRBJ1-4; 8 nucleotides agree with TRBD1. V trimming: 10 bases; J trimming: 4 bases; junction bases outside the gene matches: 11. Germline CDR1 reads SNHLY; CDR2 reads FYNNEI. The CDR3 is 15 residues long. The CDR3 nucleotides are TGTGCCACTTCACTCCGGACAGGGCTTAATGAAAAACTGTTTTTT. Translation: CATSLRTGLNEKLFF.

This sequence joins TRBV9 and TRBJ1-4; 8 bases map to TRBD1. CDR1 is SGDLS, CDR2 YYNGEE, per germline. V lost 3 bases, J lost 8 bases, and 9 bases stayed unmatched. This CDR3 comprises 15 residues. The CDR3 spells CASSATQGAGEKLFF. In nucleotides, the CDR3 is TGTGCCAGCAGCGCTACTCAGGGGGCAGGAGAAAAACTGTTTTTT. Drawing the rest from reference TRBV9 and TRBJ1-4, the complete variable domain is DSGVTQTPKHLITATGQRVTLRCSPRSGDLSVYWYQQSLDQGLQFLIQYYNGEERAKGNILERFSAQQFPDLHSELNLSSLELGDSALYFCASSATQGAGEKLFFGSGTQLSVL.

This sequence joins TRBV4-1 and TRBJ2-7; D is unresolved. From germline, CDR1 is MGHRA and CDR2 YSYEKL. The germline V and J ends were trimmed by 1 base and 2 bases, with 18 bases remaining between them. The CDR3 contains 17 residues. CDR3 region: CASSQVSLAWAPYEQYF. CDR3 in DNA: TGCGCCAGCAGCCAAGTCTCCTTGGCCTGGGCTCCCTACGAGCAGTACTTC.

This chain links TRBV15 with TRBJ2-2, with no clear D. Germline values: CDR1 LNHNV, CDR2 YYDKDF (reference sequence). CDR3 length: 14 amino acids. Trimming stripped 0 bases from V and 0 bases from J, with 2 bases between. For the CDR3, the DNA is TGTGCCACCAGCAGAGATACGAACACCGGGGAGCTGTTTTTT. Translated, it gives CATSRDTNTGELFF.

CDR3: CASSLTTVYGYTF. CDR3 DNA: TGCGCCAGCAGCTTGACTACCGTATATGGCTACACCTTC. The gene calls are TRBV5-1 and TRBJ1-2; the D is unclear. CDR1 is SGHRS and CDR2 is YFSETQ in the germline V gene. The CDR3 loop spans 13 amino acids. The germline V and J ends were trimmed by 1 base and 5 bases, with 9 bases remaining between them. Full variable domain (remainder filled in from reference TRBV5-1 and TRBJ1-2): KAGVTQTPRYLIKTRGQQVTLSCSPISGHRSVSWYQQTPGQGLQFLFEYFSETQRNKGNFPGRFSGRQFSNSRSEMNVSTLELGDSALYLCASSLTTVYGYTFGSGTRLTVV.

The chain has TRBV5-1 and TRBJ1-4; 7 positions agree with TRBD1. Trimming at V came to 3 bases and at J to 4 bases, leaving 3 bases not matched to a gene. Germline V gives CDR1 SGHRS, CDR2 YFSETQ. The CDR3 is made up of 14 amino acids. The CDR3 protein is CASSSGQNNEKLFF. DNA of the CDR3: TGCGCCAGCAGCTCGGGACAGAATAATGAAAAACTGTTTTTT.

This CDR3 reads CASSTYRTNQPQHF. DNA of the CDR3: TGTGCCAGCAGCACCTACCGTACCAATCAGCCCCAGCATTTT. The rearrangement joins TRBV5-8 to TRBJ1-5, with D unresolved. V was pared by 4 bases and J by 3 bases, with 11 bases between. Germline V gives CDR1 SGHTS, CDR2 YDEGEE. The CDR3 sequence is 14 residues long.

In nucleotides, the CDR3 is TGTGCCACCAGTGAGTCGGGGAGCAATCAGCCCCAGCATTTT. It codes for CATSESGSNQPQHF. This chain uses TRBV24-1 with TRBJ1-5; D unclear. This CDR3 has 14 amino acids. Germline-derived CDR1 and CDR2 are KGHDR and SFDVKD. V was clipped by 4 bases and J by 1 base, with 7 bases between them.

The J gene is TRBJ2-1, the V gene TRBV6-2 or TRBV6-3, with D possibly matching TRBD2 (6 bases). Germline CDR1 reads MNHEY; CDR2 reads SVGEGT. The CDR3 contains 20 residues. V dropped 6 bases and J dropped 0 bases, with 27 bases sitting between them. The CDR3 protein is CASSPVGREFKYGSYNEQFF. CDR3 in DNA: TGTGCCAGCAGCCCAGTTGGCCGGGAGTTTAAGTATGGCTCCTACAATGAGCAGTTCTTC.

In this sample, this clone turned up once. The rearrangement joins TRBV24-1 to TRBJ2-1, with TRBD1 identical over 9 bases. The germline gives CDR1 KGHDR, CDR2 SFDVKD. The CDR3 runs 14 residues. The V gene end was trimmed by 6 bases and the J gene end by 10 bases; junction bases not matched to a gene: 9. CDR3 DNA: TGTGCCACCAGTTACCCGGGCGACAGGGGGGAGCAGTTCTTC. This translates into CATSYPGDRGEQFF.

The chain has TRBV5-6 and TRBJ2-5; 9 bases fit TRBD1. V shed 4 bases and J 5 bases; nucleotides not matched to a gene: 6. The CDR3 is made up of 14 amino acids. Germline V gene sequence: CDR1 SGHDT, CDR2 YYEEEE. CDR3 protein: CASSELGQGETQYF. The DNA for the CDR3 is TGTGCCAGCAGCGAATTAGGACAGGGGGAGACCCAGTACTTC. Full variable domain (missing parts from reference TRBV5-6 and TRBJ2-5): DAGVTQSPTHLIKTRGQQVTLRCSPKSGHDTVSWYQQALGQGPQFIFQYYEEEERQRGNFPDRFSGHQFPNYSSELNVNALLLGDSALYLCASSELGQGETQYFGPGTRLLVL.

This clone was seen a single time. CDR3 in amino acids: CASSLGLGDTGELFF. The DNA for the CDR3 is TGTGCCAGCAGCCTAGGACTAGGTGACACCGGGGAGCTGTTTTTT. The chain combines TRBV3-1 (or the pseudogene TRBV3-2) with TRBJ2-2, with 7 nucleotides matching TRBD2. V shed 4 bases, J shed 3 bases, and the junction held 5 bases outside the gene matches. The V gene's germline CDR1 is LGHDT and CDR2 YNNKEL (reference sequence). The CDR3 consists of 15 residues.

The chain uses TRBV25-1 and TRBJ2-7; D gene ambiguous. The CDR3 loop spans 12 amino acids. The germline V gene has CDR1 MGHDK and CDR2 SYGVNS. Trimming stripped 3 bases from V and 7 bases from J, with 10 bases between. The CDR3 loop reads CASSDSRGEQYF. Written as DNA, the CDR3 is TGTGCCAGCAGTGACAGCCGAGGAGAGCAGTACTTC.

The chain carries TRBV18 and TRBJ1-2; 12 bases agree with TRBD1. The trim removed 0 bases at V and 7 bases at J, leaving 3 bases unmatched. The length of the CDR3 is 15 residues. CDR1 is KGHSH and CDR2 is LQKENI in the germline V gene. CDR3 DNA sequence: TGTGCCAGCTCACCACCGGGGACAGGGGGCTCTGGCTACACCTTC. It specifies CASSPPGTGGSGYTF.

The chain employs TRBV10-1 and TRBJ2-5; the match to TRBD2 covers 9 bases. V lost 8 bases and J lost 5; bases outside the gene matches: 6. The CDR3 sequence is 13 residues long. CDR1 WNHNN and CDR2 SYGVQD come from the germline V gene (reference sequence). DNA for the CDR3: TGCGCCAGCGCGGGAGGGCCGGATGAGACCCAGTACTTC. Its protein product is CASAGGPDETQYF.

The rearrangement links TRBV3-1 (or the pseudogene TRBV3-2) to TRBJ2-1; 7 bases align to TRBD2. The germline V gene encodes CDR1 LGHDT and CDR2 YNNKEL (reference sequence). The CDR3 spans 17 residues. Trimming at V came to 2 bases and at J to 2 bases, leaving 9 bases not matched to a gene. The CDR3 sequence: CASSQYFGGGPYNEQFF. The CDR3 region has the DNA TGTGCCAGCAGCCAATATTTTGGGGGAGGGCCCTACAATGAGCAGTTCTTC.

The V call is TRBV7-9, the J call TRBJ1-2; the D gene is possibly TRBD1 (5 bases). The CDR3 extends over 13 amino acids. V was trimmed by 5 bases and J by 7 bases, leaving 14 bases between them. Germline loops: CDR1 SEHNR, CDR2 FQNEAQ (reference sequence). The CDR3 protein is CASSLAGPGGYTF. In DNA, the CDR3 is TGTGCCAGCAGCCTGGCGGGGCCCGGTGGCTACACCTTC.